Reported below is one T cell receptor (beta chain). This clonotype was picked up many times. The antigen it recognizes is unknown. No base quality values were provided; no much bigger clone lies one nucleotide off. The data belong to a study of T-cell reconstitution after alpha-beta-depleted transplantation in children (TCRdb year 2016). With regard to the full study: Using TCR repertoire profiling, the study quantitatively followed how T-cell immune reconstitution unfolded in children after TCRalphabeta/CD19-depleted allogeneic hematopoietic cell transplantation.

The CDR3 contains 11 residues, cysteine and phenylalanine counted. Only CDR3 DNA is held: 33 bases, read in frame from base 1. V is pared back by 6 bases and J by 0 bases, with 3 bases lying between the germline termini. Points the paper makes about the study in general: The high TCRbeta diversity at day 60 in some patients was ascribed to recipient T cells and intrathymic progenitors that had survived conditioning. The frequencies of hyperexpanded clones fell over the following months, and after one year, T-cell counts and TCRbeta diversity were mostly attributed to newly produced T cells. The apparently early alphabetaT-cell count recovery about two months after transplant was reportedly dependent on only several hundred rapidly expanded clones derived from non-depleted graft cells.

In light of the paper, this sample's treatment or condition label describes: allogeneic hematopoietic cell transplantation with graft depleted of TCRalphabeta T cells and CD19 B cells. The children who served as transplant recipients had been given grafts of TCRalphabeta/CD19-depleted allogeneic hematopoietic cells. Libraries were prepared through PCR. Sequencer: Illumina HiSeq 2500. To normalize quantification of the TCRbeta repertoire, the TCR libraries were built with molecular barcoding that relied on unique molecular identifiers. Through fastp at Q25 and MiXCR, TCRdb rebuilt clones from the public reads, retaining in-frame beta chains. Identical CDR3 protein sequences are pooled into one entry, listed with their most common genes and DNA. This sample gives 330,000 or so distinct CDR3 sequences in total; roughly a tenth of them show up just once. The ten largest account for around 7.6% of the sample.

This receptor chain uses TRBV12-3 or TRBV12-4 and TRBJ2-7, with the D gene not clear enough to name. This receptor was identified in a boy under two years old with acute myeloid leukemia, due to receive a stem cell transplant. Source: PBMCs, taken before TCRalphabeta/CD19-depleted stem cell transplant. The DNA is TGTGCCAGCAGGATCTCCTACGAGCAGTACTTC. The translation is CASRISYEQYF.